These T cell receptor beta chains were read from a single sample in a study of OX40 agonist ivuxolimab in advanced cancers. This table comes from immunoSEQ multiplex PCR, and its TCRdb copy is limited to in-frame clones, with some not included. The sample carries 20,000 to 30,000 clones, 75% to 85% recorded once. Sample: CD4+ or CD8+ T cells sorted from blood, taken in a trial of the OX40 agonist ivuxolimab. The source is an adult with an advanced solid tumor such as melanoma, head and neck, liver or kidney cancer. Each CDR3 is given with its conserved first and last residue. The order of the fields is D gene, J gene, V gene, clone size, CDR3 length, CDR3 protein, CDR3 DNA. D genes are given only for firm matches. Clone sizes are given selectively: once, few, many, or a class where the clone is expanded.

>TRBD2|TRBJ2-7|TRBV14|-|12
CASSQDSRTRYF
TGTGCCAGCAGCCAAGATTCCCGGACTAGGTACTTC
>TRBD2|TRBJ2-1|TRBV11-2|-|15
CASSLLAGGPNEQFF
TGTGCCAGCAGCTTACTAGCGGGGGGGCCAAATGAGCAGTTCTTC
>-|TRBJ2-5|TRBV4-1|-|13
CASSFAGRRSQYF
TGTGCCAGCAGCTTCGCGGGGCGTCGGAGCCAGTACTTC
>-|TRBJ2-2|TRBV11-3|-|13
CASSPRDTGELFF
TGTGCCAGCAGCCCCAGGGACACCGGGGAGCTGTTTTTT
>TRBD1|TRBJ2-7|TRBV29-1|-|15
CSVEEGQGTYYEQYF
TGCAGCGTTGAAGAGGGACAGGGGACATATTACGAGCAGTACTTC
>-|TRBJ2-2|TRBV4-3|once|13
CASSQVWGGELFF
TGCGCCAGCAGCCAAGTTTGGGGCGGGGAGCTGTTTTTT
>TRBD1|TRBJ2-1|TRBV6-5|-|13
CAAGGQGWNEQFF
TGTGCCGCAGGGGGACAGGGGTGGAATGAGCAGTTCTTC
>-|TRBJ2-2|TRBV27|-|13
CASSLSNTGELFF
TGTGCCAGCAGTTTAAGCAACACCGGGGAGCTGTTTTTT
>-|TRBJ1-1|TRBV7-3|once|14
CASRYSRDGTEAFF
TGTGCCAGCAGGTACTCGAGGGACGGAACTGAAGCTTTCTTT
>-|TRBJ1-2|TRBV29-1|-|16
CSVDRGEEGFDYGYTF
TGCAGCGTTGATAGGGGGGAAGAGGGCTTCGACTATGGCTACACCTTC
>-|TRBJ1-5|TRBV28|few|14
CASSYRLGNQPQHF
TGTGCCAGCAGTTACAGACTGGGCAATCAGCCCCAGCATTTT
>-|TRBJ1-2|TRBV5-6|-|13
CASSFGTPYGYTF
TGTGCCAGCAGCTTCGGGACGCCCTATGGCTACACCTTC
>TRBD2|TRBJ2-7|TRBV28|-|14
CASSLAGGPNEQYF
TGTGCCAGCAGTTTAGCGGGGGGGCCCAACGAGCAGTACTTC
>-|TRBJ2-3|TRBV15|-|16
CATSRDAGLPEDTQYF
TGTGCCACCAGCAGAGATGCGGGACTCCCGGAGGATACGCAGTATTTT
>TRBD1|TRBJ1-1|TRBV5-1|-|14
CASSSTTGDAEAFF
TGCGCCAGCAGCTCGACTACAGGGGACGCCGAAGCTTTCTTT
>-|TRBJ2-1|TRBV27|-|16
CASSLIPGSSYNEQFF
TGTGCCAGCAGTTTAATTCCAGGGAGCTCCTACAATGAGCAGTTCTTC
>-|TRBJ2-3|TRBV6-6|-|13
CASSYLEGDTQYF
TGTGCCAGCAGTTACCTGGAAGGGGATACGCAGTATTTT
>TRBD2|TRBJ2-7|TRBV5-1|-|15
CASSLALAGDYEQYF
TGCGCCAGCAGCTTGGCACTAGCGGGAGACTACGAGCAGTACTTC
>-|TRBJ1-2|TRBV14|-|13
CASSHLTFYGYTF
TGTGCCAGCAGCCACCTCACTTTCTATGGCTACACCTTC
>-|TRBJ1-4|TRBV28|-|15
CASSSWQGPNEKLFF
TGTGCCAGCAGTTCTTGGCAGGGCCCTAATGAAAAACTGTTTTTT
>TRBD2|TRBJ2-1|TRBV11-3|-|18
CASSPRPGTSGRAGEQFF
TGTGCCAGCAGCCCACGCCCCGGGACTAGCGGGAGGGCCGGTGAGCAGTTCTTC
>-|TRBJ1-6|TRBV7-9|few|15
CASSPNGPDRSPLHF
TGTGCCAGCAGCCCCAACGGGCCAGATCGTTCACCCCTCCACTTT
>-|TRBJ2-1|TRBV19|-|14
CATSGAGDYNEQFF
TGTGCCACCTCTGGGGCCGGGGACTACAATGAGCAGTTCTTC
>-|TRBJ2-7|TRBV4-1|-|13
CASSHRLLYEQYF
TGCGCCAGCAGCCATAGACTCCTTTACGAGCAGTACTTC
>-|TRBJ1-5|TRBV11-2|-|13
CASSLGTNQPQHF
TGTGCCAGCAGTCTCGGGACGAATCAGCCCCAGCATTTT
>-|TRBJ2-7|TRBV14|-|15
CASSQEDSLSYEQYF
TGTGCCAGCAGCCAAGAGGACTCCCTCTCCTACGAGCAGTACTTC
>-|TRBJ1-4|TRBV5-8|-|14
CASSSGGGNEKLFF
TGTGCCAGCAGCTCGGGGGGCGGTAATGAAAAACTGTTTTTT
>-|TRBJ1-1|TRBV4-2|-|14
CASSQERGGTEAFF
TGTGCCAGCAGCCAAGAGCGGGGGGGCACTGAAGCTTTCTTT
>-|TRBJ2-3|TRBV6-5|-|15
CASSYSAGGTDTQYF
TGTGCCAGCAGTTACTCGGCAGGGGGCACAGATACGCAGTATTTT
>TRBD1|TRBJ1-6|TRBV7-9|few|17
CASSFHEQKGAASPLHF
TGTGCCAGCAGCTTCCACGAACAAAAGGGGGCTGCTTCACCCCTCCACTTT
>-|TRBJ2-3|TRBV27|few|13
CASSASRADTQYF
TGTGCCAGCAGCGCCAGCAGGGCAGATACGCAGTATTTT
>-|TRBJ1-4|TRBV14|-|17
CASSQDSPGRPNEKLFF
TGTGCCAGCAGCCAAGATTCCCCGGGACGGCCTAATGAAAAACTGTTTTTT
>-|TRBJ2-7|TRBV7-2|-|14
CASSFFMGSYEQYF
TGTGCCAGCAGCTTTTTTATGGGCTCCTACGAGCAGTACTTC
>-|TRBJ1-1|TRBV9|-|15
CASSAQGREDTEAFF
TGTGCCAGCAGCGCGCAAGGGAGGGAAGACACTGAAGCTTTCTTT
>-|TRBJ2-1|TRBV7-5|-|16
CVRRSGTGAPAGEQFF
TGTGTCAGAAGATCCGGGACAGGGGCCCCTGCGGGGGAGCAGTTCTTC
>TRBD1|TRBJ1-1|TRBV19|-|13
CASSIGTGGNAFF
TGTGCCAGTAGTATTGGGACAGGGGGTAACGCTTTCTTT
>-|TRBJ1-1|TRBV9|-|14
CASSVGRAYTEAFF
TGTGCCAGCAGCGTGGGGAGGGCATACACTGAAGCTTTCTTT
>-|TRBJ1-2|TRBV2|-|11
CASSETGSYTF
TGTGCCAGCAGTGAGACAGGATCCTACACCTTC
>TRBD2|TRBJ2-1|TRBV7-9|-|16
CASSSLMSGGNNEQFF
TGTGCCAGCAGCTCCCTTATGAGCGGGGGGAACAATGAGCAGTTCTTC
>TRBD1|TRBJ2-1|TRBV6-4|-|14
CASSTGGSYNEQFF
TGTGCCAGCAGCACAGGGGGATCCTACAATGAGCAGTTCTTC
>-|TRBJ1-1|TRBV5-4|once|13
CASSLTGATEAFF
TGTGCCAGCAGCTTAACGGGGGCAACTGAAGCTTTCTTT
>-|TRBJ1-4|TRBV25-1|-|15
CASTPVGATNEKLFF
TGTGCCAGCACCCCGGTGGGGGCGACTAATGAAAAACTGTTTTTT
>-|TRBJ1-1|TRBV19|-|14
CASSFFGVNTEAFF
TGTGCCAGTAGTTTTTTCGGGGTGAACACTGAAGCTTTCTTT
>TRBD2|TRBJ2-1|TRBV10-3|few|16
CAISGTSGPYYNEQFF
TGTGCCATCAGTGGGACTAGCGGGCCCTACTACAATGAGCAGTTCTTC
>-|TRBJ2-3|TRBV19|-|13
CASSIGGADTQYF
TGTGCCAGTAGTATAGGGGGCGCAGATACGCAGTATTTT
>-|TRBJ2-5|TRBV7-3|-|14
CASSLSGAGETQYF
TGTGCCAGCAGCTTAAGCGGGGCCGGGGAGACCCAGTACTTC
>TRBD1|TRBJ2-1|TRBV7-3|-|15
CASSLQGQGANEQFF
TGTGCCAGCAGCTTACAGGGACAGGGGGCAAATGAGCAGTTCTTC
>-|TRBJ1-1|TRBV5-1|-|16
CASSLDGGSWNTEAFF
TGCGCCAGCAGCTTGGATGGCGGTAGCTGGAACACTGAAGCTTTCTTT
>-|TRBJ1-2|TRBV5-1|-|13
CASSSDNNYGYTF
TGCGCCAGCAGCTCGGACAATAACTATGGCTACACCTTC
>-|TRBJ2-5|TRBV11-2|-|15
CASSLDWGARETQYF
TGTGCCAGCAGCTTAGATTGGGGTGCTCGAGAGACCCAGTACTTC
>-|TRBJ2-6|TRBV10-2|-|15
CASSERGSGANVLTF
TGCGCCAGCAGTGAGAGGGGATCCGGGGCCAACGTCCTGACTTTC
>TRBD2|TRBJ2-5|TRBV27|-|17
CASSPIRTSGVLETQYF
TGTGCCAGCAGTCCCATTCGGACTAGCGGGGTTCTAGAGACCCAGTACTTC
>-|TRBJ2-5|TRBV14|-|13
CASSPLGQETQYF
TGTGCCAGCAGCCCACTGGGACAAGAGACCCAGTACTTC
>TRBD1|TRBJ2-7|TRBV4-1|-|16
CASSQMETGVRYEQYF
TGCGCCAGCAGCCAAATGGAGACAGGGGTTAGGTACGAGCAGTACTTC
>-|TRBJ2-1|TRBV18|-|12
CASSPVGNEQFF
TGTGCCAGCTCACCTGTTGGTAATGAGCAGTTCTTC
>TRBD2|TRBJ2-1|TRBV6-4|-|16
CASSDGIAGGPHEQFF
TGTGCCAGCAGTGACGGGATAGCGGGGGGGCCTCATGAGCAGTTCTTC